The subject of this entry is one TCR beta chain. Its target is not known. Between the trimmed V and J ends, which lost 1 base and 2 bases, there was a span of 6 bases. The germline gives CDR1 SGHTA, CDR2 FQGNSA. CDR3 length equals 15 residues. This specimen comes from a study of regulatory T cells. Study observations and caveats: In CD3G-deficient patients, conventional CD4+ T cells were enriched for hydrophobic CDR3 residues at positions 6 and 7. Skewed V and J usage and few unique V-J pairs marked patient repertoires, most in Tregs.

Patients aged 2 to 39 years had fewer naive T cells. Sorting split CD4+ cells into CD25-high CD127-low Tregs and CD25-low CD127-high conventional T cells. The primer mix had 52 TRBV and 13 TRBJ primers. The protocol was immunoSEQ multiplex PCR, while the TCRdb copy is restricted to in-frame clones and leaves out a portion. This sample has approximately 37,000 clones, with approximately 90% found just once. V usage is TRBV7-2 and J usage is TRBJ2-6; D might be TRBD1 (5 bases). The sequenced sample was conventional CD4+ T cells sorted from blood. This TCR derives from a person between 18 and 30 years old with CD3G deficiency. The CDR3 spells CASSLGGAGANVLTF. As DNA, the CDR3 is TGTGCCAGCAGCTTAGGGGGCGCTGGGGCCAACGTCCTGACTTTC.